This T cell receptor beta chain derives from a study of identical twins. TCRdb re-called the 5' RACE reads with MiXCR, one entry per CDR3 protein. The sample carries about 690,000 distinct CDR3 sequences, 21% recorded once. The CDR3 loop spans 16 amino acids. Looked up from germline, CDR1 is SGHRS and CDR2 is YFSETQ. V trimming: 2 bases; J trimming: 2 bases; junction bases outside the gene matches: 2. A further study also used this sample, focusing on T cells expressing NK-cell markers.

The source of this sequence is a woman aged 18-29 years in good health. The source material was PBMCs. This chain links TRBV5-1 with TRBJ2-3; 13 bases map to TRBD2. CDR3 sequence (DNA): TGCGCCAGCAGCTTCACTAGCGGGGGGGACACAGATACGCAGTATTTT. This codes for CASSFTSGGDTDTQYF.